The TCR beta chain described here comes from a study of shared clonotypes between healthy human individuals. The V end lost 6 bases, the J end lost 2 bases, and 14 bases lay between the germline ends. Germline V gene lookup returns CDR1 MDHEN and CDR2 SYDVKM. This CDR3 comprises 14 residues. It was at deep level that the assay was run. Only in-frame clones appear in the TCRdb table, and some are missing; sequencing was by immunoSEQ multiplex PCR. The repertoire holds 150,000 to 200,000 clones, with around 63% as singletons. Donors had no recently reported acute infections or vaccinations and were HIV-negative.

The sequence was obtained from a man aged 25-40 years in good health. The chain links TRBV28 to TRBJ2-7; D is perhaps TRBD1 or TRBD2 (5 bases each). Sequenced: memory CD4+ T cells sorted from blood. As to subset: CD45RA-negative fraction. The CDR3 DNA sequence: TGTGCCAGCAGAACGGGACCCCCGACCTACGAGCAGTACTTC. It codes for CASRTGPPTYEQYF.